One sample yielded the 28 T cell receptor beta chains listed below, sequenced in a study of blood T cell repertoires in COVID-19 (dated by TCRdb to 2020 to 2022). The library was made by the immunoSEQ multiplex PCR assay. Drawn from immuneACCESS, this table holds only the in-frame rearrangements with V and J called that TCRdb kept. Clones are partly lost; checked studies trace under half to an unresolved V gene and leave the rest unexplained. The table for this sample lists about 200,000 clones; more than 75% of them were counted only once. The ten largest clones add up to around 6% of the sample. The sample comprised peripheral blood. The receptors stem from a man aged 40-50 years with active or convalescent COVID-19.

In nucleotides, the CDR3 is TGTGCCAGCGGCTTCCAGGGTCACCTCTCTGGGGCCAACGTCCTGACTTTC. Its protein product is CASGFQGHLSGANVLTF. The chain carries TRBV28 and TRBJ2-6; D might be TRBD1 (5 bases). This CDR3 is 17 amino acids long. V was pared by 8 bases and J by 0 bases, with 17 bases between. Per the germline V gene, CDR1 is MDHEN and CDR2 is SYDVKM. The variable domain in full, completed from reference TRBV28 and TRBJ2-6, reads DVKVTQSSRYLVKRTGEKVFLECVQDMDHENMFWYRQDPGLGLRLIYFSYDVKMKEKGDIPEGYSVSREKKERFSLILESASTNQTSMYLCASGFQGHLSGANVLTFGAGSRLTVL.

The V gene is TRBV4-3, the J gene TRBJ2-3, with unresolved D. This CDR3 has 18 amino acids. V was shortened by 2 bases and J by 0 bases, with 18 bases between the two germline ends. CDR1 is LGHNA and CDR2 is YSLEER in the germline V gene. The CDR3 bases are TGCGCCAGCAGCCAACTCCCCCCGGCCAGGTCAAGCACAGATACGCAGTATTTT. It translates to CASSQLPPARSSTDTQYF.

V usage is TRBV28 and J usage is TRBJ2-2, with D perhaps matching TRBD2 (5 bases). CDR3 length equals 15 residues. Germline loops: CDR1 MDHEN, CDR2 SYDVKM. Trimming removed 3 bases at V and 2 bases at J, with 10 bases between. CDR3 sequence: CASSFPPGNTGELFF. The CDR3 bases are TGTGCCAGCAGTTTTCCCCCGGGAAACACCGGGGAGCTGTTTTTT.

The rearrangement joins TRBV24-1 to TRBJ2-7; a weak D match, TRBD2 (6 bases). The CDR3 extends over 16 amino acids. Germline V gives CDR1 KGHDR, CDR2 SFDVKD. The germline V and J ends were trimmed by 5 bases and 5 bases, with 21 bases remaining between them. CDR3 DNA sequence: TGTGCCACCAGTGTCGGCGGGGCAGGAACATCCCACGAGCAGTACTTC. This translates into CATSVGGAGTSHEQYF.

A remark on this clone: The junction departs from the called germline gene at one end, perhaps through a read error. V usage is TRBV9 and J usage is TRBJ2-7; TRBD1 agrees at 12 bases. CDR1 and CDR2 from the germline V gene are SGDLS and YYNGEE. CDR3 size: 16 residues. CDR3 in DNA: TGTGCCCGCAGCGTCGCGGGGGGACAGGGGGCGGGGGAGCAGTACTTC. As protein: CARSVAGGQGAGEQYF.

The rearrangement links TRBV5-1 to TRBJ1-2; TRBD1 agrees at 7 bases. Germline CDR1 reads SGHRS; CDR2 reads YFSETQ. V lost 2 bases to trimming and J lost 2 bases; unmatched junction nucleotides: 6. CDR3 length: 15 residues. The CDR3 loop reads CASSFTGDVNYGYTF. The CDR3 DNA reads as TGCGCCAGCAGCTTCACAGGGGATGTAAACTATGGCTACACCTTC.

The chain uses TRBV5-6 and TRBJ2-3; 9 nucleotides align to TRBD2. The CDR3 totals 16 residues. CDR1 and CDR2 from the germline V gene are SGHDT and YYEEEE. V shed 2 bases and J 5 bases; nucleotides not matched to a gene: 9. CDR3 in DNA: TGTGCCAGCAGCTTTCAAGGCGGGGGGGCCGAAGATACGCAGTATTTT. This codes for CASSFQGGGAEDTQYF.

The chain joins TRBV11-3 to TRBJ1-6; D is uncertain. The CDR3 is 15 residues long. CDR1 is SGHNT and CDR2 is YENEEA in the germline V gene. CDR3 in amino acids: CATARGRPRESPLHF. The CDR3 nucleotides are TGTGCTACAGCACGAGGGCGACCAAGGGAGTCACCCCTCCACTTT.

The CDR3 DNA follows: TGTGCCAGCAGTGCAAGCGGACGGGGCTATGGCTACACCTTC. Amino acids: CASSASGRGYGYTF. The J gene is TRBJ1-2, the V gene TRBV27; the D is unclear. This CDR3 region has 14 residues. Trimming left V 5 bases short and J 4 bases short, with 14 bases between. CDR1 is MNHEY, CDR2 SMNVEV, per germline (reference sequence).

The rearrangement uses TRBV5-5 and TRBJ2-5, with 10 bases lining up with TRBD2. V was clipped by 0 bases and J by 2 bases; unmatched bases: 4. Germline V gene lookup returns CDR1 SGHKS and CDR2 YYEKEE (reference sequence). The CDR3 length is 16 residues. The CDR3 nucleotides are TGTGCCAGCAGCTTGGGGCCGGGACTAGCGCAAGAGACCCAGTACTTC. Amino acid sequence: CASSLGPGLAQETQYF.

This clone was recorded only once. This chain links TRBV15 with TRBJ1-1, with D possibly TRBD1 on 5 matching bases. CDR3 size: 16 residues. V was cut by 1 base and J by 3 bases, with 15 bases left in between. Germline V gives CDR1 LNHNV, CDR2 YYDKDF (reference sequence). This CDR3 is CATSRGTKGWDTEAFF. CDR3 nucleotides: TGTGCCACCAGCAGAGGGACAAAGGGCTGGGACACTGAAGCTTTCTTT.

This chain connects TRBV13 to TRBJ2-5; no clear D. CDR1 and CDR2 from the germline V gene are PRHDT and FYEKMQ (reference sequence). There are 13 residues in the CDR3. V was cut by 2 bases and J by 9 bases, with 13 bases left in between. CDR3 region: CASSLYPPRAQYF. The CDR3 region has the DNA TGTGCCAGCAGCTTATACCCGCCTCGAGCCCAGTACTTC.

This clone was observed once. The chain links TRBV18 to TRBJ2-2, with 7 bases that match TRBD2. V lost 2 bases and J lost 4; bases outside the gene matches: 7. Germline V lookup: CDR1 KGHSH, CDR2 LQKENI. This CDR3 spans 16 amino acids. Written as DNA, the CDR3 is TGTGCCAGCTCACCAAGCGGGGTAGTTTTCACCGGGGAGCTGTTTTTT. As protein: CASSPSGVVFTGELFF.

The CDR3 bases are TGTGCCAGCAGCTACAGGGATCAGCCCCAGCATTTT. This encodes CASSYRDQPQHF. The rearrangement links TRBV25-1 to TRBJ1-5; D might be TRBD1 (6 bases). CDR3 length: 12 residues. CDR1 MGHDK and CDR2 SYGVNS come from the germline V gene. With 6 bases removed from V and 5 bases from J, the gap between germline ends came to 8 bases.

This clone appeared a single time. The chain is built from TRBV19 and TRBJ2-3; 12 bases align to TRBD2. The ends lost 10 bases at V and 4 bases at J; junction bases unmatched: 9. Looked up from germline, CDR1 is LNHDA and CDR2 is SQIVND (reference sequence). The CDR3 runs 15 residues. The CDR3 nucleotides read TGTGCCACACAACGGACTAGCGGGGCGGCAGATACGCAGTATTTT. It translates to CATQRTSGAADTQYF.

This chain uses TRBV30 with TRBJ2-3, with D perhaps TRBD1 (5 bases). The CDR3 totals 15 residues. The V gene lost 0 bases and the J gene lost 0 bases, with 10 bases spanning the gap. Germline V lookup: CDR1 GTSNPN, CDR2 SVGIG (reference sequence). The CDR3 reads CAWSVRGISTDTQYF. The CDR3 DNA sequence: TGTGCCTGGAGTGTTAGGGGAATTAGCACAGATACGCAGTATTTT.

This chain connects TRBV9 to TRBJ1-3; D not certain. The CDR3 length is 14 residues. V was clipped by 0 bases and J by 8 bases, with 12 bases between them. CDR1 SGDLS and CDR2 YYNGEE come from the germline V gene. The CDR3 protein is CASSVAIGADTIYF. The CDR3 DNA sequence: TGTGCCAGCAGCGTAGCTATTGGAGCTGACACCATATATTTT.

This clone was detected once. The chain uses TRBV19 and TRBJ1-6; TRBD1 might be the D (6 bases). Trimming removed 5 bases from V and 3 bases from J, with 8 bases in between. The CDR3 loop spans 14 amino acids. CDR1 is LNHDA, CDR2 SQIVND, per germline (reference sequence). The CDR3 loop is CASSWTDYNSPLHF. Here the CDR3 DNA reads TGTGCCAGTAGTTGGACAGACTATAATTCACCCCTCCACTTT.

The J gene is TRBJ2-1, the V gene TRBV11-2, with a tentative D call TRBD1 (5 bases). Looked up from germline, CDR1 is SGHAT and CDR2 is FQNNGV. The CDR3 has 14 amino acids. V was shortened by 4 bases and J by 4 bases, with 11 bases between the two germline ends. This CDR3 reads CASSYDKGYNEQFF. The CDR3, as DNA: TGTGCCAGCAGCTACGACAAGGGGTACAATGAGCAGTTCTTC.

This clone was recorded once. V is TRBV6-5 and J is TRBJ2-1, with D tentatively TRBD1 (6 bases). The CDR3 totals 13 residues. V lost 6 bases, J lost 9 bases, and 15 bases lay in between. Germline V CDR1 and CDR2: MNHEY, SVGAGI. The CDR3 coding sequence is TGTGCCAGCAGAGGGCAGGGGTGGGGTGAGCAGTTCTTC. Protein product: CASRGQGWGEQFF.

CDR3 DNA: TGTGCCAGTAGTATAGGAGGCGGCGGCGGGACTAATTCACCCCTCCACTTT. Translated: CASSIGGGGGTNSPLHF. The gene calls are TRBV19 and TRBJ1-6; a weak D match, TRBD1 (5 bases). Trimming left V 1 base short and J 6 bases short, with 16 bases between. Germline CDR1 reads LNHDA; CDR2 reads SQIVND (reference sequence). CDR3 length: 17 residues.

The chain joins TRBV10-3 to TRBJ1-2; 7 bases line up with TRBD1. Unmatched junction bases numbered 20, after V lost 8 bases and J lost 5 bases. The CDR3 length is 17 residues. Germline V gene data show CDR1 as ENHRY and CDR2 as SYGVKD. The CDR3 loop is CAIGRQGDGISEYGYTF. CDR3 sequence (DNA): TGTGCCATCGGCCGACAGGGCGATGGTATCTCGGAGTATGGCTACACCTTC.

The chain recombines TRBV5-1 with TRBJ2-1; possibly TRBD1 for D (5 bases). Germline CDR1 reads SGHRS; CDR2 reads YFSETQ. V lost 5 bases, J lost 5 bases, and 11 bases lay in between. The CDR3 has 13 amino acids. CDR3 DNA sequence: TGCGCCAGCAGTCAGGACATCGACAATGAGCAGTTCTTC. It translates to CASSQDIDNEQFF.

This clone has a single count. The chain is built from TRBV5-8 and TRBJ1-1; 8 bases are shared with TRBD1. The germline gives CDR1 SGHTS, CDR2 YDEGEE. V shed 4 bases, J shed 3 bases, and the junction held 5 bases outside the gene matches. The CDR3 contains 14 residues. The CDR3 DNA sequence: TGTGCCAGCAGCCCGGGACAGGCATACACTGAAGCTTTCTTT. This sequence encodes CASSPGQAYTEAFF.

The chain uses TRBV6-5 and TRBJ2-4; 9 bases are shared with TRBD1. With V trimmed by 0 bases and J by 3 bases, 0 bases remained unmatched. The germline V gene has CDR1 MNHEY and CDR2 SVGAGI. The CDR3 contains 15 residues. The CDR3 sequence: CASSYSTGGKNIQYF. The DNA for the CDR3 is TGTGCCAGCAGTTACTCGACAGGGGGCAAAAACATTCAGTACTTC.

In this sample, this clone turned up a few times. J is TRBJ1-6 and V is TRBV3-1 (or the pseudogene TRBV3-2); maybe TRBD1 (5 bases). CDR1 LGHDT and CDR2 YNNKEL come from the germline V gene (reference sequence). The germline V and J ends were trimmed by 0 bases and 6 bases, with 9 bases remaining between them. This CDR3 is 15 amino acids long. CDR3 region: CASSQDGRANSPLHF. The CDR3 DNA is TGTGCCAGCAGCCAAGATGGCAGGGCTAATTCACCCCTCCACTTT.

This chain joins TRBV29-1 and TRBJ2-7, with D perhaps matching TRBD2 (6 bases). Germline assignment: CDR1 SQVTM and CDR2 ANQGSEA. V lost 3 bases and J lost 4, with 10 bases in between. The CDR3 runs 12 residues. The CDR3 is CSVETGAYEQYF. The CDR3 DNA follows: TGCAGCGTTGAGACGGGAGCGTACGAGCAGTACTTC.

The J gene is TRBJ1-1, the V gene TRBV25-1; 8 bases map to TRBD1. The CDR3 is 14 residues long. Germline V gene sequence: CDR1 MGHDK, CDR2 SYGVNS. Unmatched junction bases numbered 7, after V lost 5 bases and J lost 5 bases. For the CDR3, the DNA is TGTGCCAGCAGTTTTTCGACAGGGGTTACTGAAGCTTTCTTT. Residues: CASSFSTGVTEAFF.